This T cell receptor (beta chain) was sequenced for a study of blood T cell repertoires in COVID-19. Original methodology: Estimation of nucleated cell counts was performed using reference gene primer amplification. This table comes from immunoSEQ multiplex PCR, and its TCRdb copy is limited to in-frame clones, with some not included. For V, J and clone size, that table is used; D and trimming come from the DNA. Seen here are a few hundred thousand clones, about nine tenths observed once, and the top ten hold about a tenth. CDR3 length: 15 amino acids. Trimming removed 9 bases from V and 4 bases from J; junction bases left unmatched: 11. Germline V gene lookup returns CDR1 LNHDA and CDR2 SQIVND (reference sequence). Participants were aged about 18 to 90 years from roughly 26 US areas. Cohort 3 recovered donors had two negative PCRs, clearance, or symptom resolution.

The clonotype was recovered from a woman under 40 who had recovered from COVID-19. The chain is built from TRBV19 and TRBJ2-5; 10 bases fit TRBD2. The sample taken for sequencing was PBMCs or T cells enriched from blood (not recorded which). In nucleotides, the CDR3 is TGTGCCAGCCTCAAAGCGGGAGGGAACGGAGAGACCCAGTACTTC. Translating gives CASLKAGGNGETQYF.